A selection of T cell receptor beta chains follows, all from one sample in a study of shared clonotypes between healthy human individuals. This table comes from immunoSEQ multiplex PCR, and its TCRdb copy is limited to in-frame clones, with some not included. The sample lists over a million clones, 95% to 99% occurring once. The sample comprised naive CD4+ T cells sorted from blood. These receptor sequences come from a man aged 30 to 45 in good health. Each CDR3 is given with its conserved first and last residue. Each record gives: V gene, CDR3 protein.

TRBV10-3,CAIRNREVGTEAFF
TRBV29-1,CSVARTSGISGLDYGYTF
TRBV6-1,CASSEGLAGVYEQYF
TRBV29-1,CSVATRSETQYF
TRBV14,CASSQDGPVNQPQHF
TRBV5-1,CASSPDLSLDGGETQYF
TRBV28,CASSLFQGNTGELFF
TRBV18,CASSPLQHQHPGELFF
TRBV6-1,CASSELALAGGESEQYF
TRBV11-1,CASSQPGRRYEQYF
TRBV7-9,CASSLVEGAITGNTIYF
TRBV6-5,CASSYTDGLGETQYF
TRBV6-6,CASSSRDRDLNYGYTF
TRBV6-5,CASFSAGRYEQYF
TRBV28,CASSLRETQYF
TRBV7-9,CASSRPGGRGTEAFF
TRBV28,CASRKTGGSYEQYF
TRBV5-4,CASSLGLLGELFF
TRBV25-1,CASSGRALLYGYTF
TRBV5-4,CASSLDSGSNEQYF
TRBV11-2,CASSLREGLTDTQYF
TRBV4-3,CASSQTGGGAGGNRELFF
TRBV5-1,CASSLVGWDTEAFF
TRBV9,CASSVSLAGSTDTQYF
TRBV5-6,CASSSMAGGNTEAFF
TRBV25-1,CASSWDSTDTQYF
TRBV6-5,CASSQTSGRIQFF
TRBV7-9,CASQPQGADSYEQYF
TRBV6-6,CASSSPGRGVEQYF
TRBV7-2,CASSQGLVTDTQYF
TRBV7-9,CASIDQGSYNEQFF
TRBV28,CASTERRDSQHF
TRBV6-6,CASSLTSGGSYEQYF
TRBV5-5,CASSLEGRYGYTF
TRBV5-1,CASSLGQVQETQYF
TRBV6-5,CASSYSPPGTNEHFF
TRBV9,CASSVKSGASGDTGELFF